Presented here are 27 T cell receptor beta chains from one specimen sequenced in a study of blood T cell repertoires in COVID-19. Measured with immunoSEQ multiplex PCR; TCRdb has only the in-frame clones, and not every one. The sample holds roughly 400,000 clones, more than 70% seen once. What was sequenced was PBMCs or T cells enriched from blood (not recorded which). These receptors originate from a woman in her late teens or twenties who had been exposed to COVID-19.

This clone has just one count. CDR3 loop: CASSLGSGSYNEQFF. The CDR3 nucleotides read TGTGCCAGCAGCTTAGGTTCGGGGTCCTACAATGAGCAGTTCTTC. The rearrangement links TRBV7-2 to TRBJ2-1; D might be TRBD2 (5 bases). V lost 1 base and J lost 1, with 8 bases in between. The germline gives CDR1 SGHTA, CDR2 FQGNSA. The CDR3 runs to 15 residues.

Points on this clone: A junction boundary mismatches the germline segment, possibly from a read error. This sequence joins TRBV7-7 and TRBJ2-5; D is perhaps TRBD2 (7 bases). Germline V gene data show CDR1 as SSHAT and CDR2 as FNYEAQ (reference sequence). The CDR3 sequence is 16 residues long. Here the CDR3 DNA reads TGTGCTAGCAGCCCGCTTGGGACCGGGGGGCGAGAGACCCAGTACTTC. Protein sequence: CASSPLGTGGRETQYF. The whole variable domain, remainder taken from reference TRBV7-7 and TRBJ2-5, is GAGVSQSPRYKVTKRGQDVTLRCDPISSHATLYWYQQALGQGPEFLTYFNYEAQPDKSGLPSDRFSAERPEGSISTLTIQRTEQRDSAMYRCASSPLGTGGRETQYFGPGTRLLVL.

The V gene is TRBV28, the J gene TRBJ1-3, with 7 nucleotides matching TRBD1. V was clipped by 1 base and J by 0 bases; unmatched bases: 3. This CDR3 region has 16 residues. Germline V gene sequence: CDR1 MDHEN, CDR2 SYDVKM. The DNA of the CDR3 is TGTGCCAGCAGTTTATCTTCAGGGGGCTCTGGAAACACCATATATTTT. This sequence encodes CASSLSSGGSGNTIYF.

The chain employs TRBV19 and TRBJ1-1; no clear D gene. The CDR3 is 11 amino acids. V gave up 6 bases and J gave up 3 bases, with 5 bases separating them. Germline V gene sequence: CDR1 LNHDA, CDR2 SQIVND (reference sequence). The CDR3 sequence is CASSRDTEAFF. The CDR3 bases are TGTGCCAGTAGCCGGGACACTGAAGCTTTCTTT.

This clone was seen just once. The CDR3 sequence: CASSPTGENEKLFF. The CDR3 DNA reads TGTGCCAGCAGTCCGACAGGGGAGAATGAAAAACTGTTTTTT. The chain is built from TRBV28 and TRBJ1-4; 8 bases agree with TRBD1. This CDR3 spans 14 amino acids. The germline gives CDR1 MDHEN, CDR2 SYDVKM. Unmatched junction bases numbered 4, after V lost 5 bases and J lost 5 bases.

Of note for this clone: Other DNA sequences in the same sample also yield this CDR3. The chain is built from TRBV19 and TRBJ1-5, with D possibly matching TRBD1 (5 bases). Trimming cost V 3 bases and J 2 bases, with 8 bases left between them. There are 14 residues in the CDR3. Germline CDR1 reads LNHDA; CDR2 reads SQIVND (reference sequence). Here the CDR3 reads CASSMGQGNQPQHF. The CDR3 DNA is TGTGCCAGTAGTATGGGGCAGGGCAATCAGCCCCAGCATTTT.

The rearrangement uses TRBV5-4 and TRBJ2-7, with 7 bases aligning to TRBD1. V was clipped by 4 bases and J by 3 bases; unmatched bases: 10. CDR3 length: 15 amino acids. Germline lookup yields CDR1 SGHNT and CDR2 YYREEE (reference sequence). The CDR3 DNA sequence: TGTGCCAGCAGCCGGCCGGGACAGCAACTCTACGAGCAGTACTTC. It translates to CASSRPGQQLYEQYF.

The chain employs TRBV20-1 and TRBJ2-7; TRBD1 is a possible D gene (5 bases). The CDR3 is 14 amino acids. The germline V and J ends were trimmed by 3 bases and 0 bases, with 12 bases remaining between them. Germline CDR1 DFQATT, CDR2 SNEGSKA (reference sequence). CDR3 in amino acids: CSASGRGPSYEQYF. The DNA for the CDR3 is TGCAGTGCTAGTGGTAGGGGTCCCTCCTACGAGCAGTACTTC.

This chain connects TRBV18 to TRBJ2-7; TRBD1 might be the D (5 bases). Deletions cut 5 bases from V and 1 base from J, with 9 bases between. Germline CDR1 and CDR2: KGHSH and LQKENI. The CDR3 has 13 residues. The CDR3 sequence: CASSSTVSYEQYF. Here the CDR3 DNA reads TGTGCCAGCTCATCGACAGTTTCCTACGAGCAGTACTTC.

J is TRBJ2-5 and V is TRBV7-3; D is perhaps TRBD2 (7 bases). The CDR3 loop spans 15 amino acids. CDR1 is SGHTA and CDR2 is FQGTGA in the germline V gene. Between the trimmed V and J ends, which lost 2 bases and 1 base, there was a span of 11 bases. This chain's CDR3 is CASSLGGGGQETQYF. The CDR3 bases are TGTGCCAGCAGCTTAGGCGGGGGCGGCCAAGAGACCCAGTACTTC.

The chain has TRBV18 and TRBJ2-3, with TRBD1 matching 8 bases. The CDR3 totals 14 residues. The germline gives CDR1 KGHSH, CDR2 LQKENI. The V segment lost 8 bases and the J segment 3 bases; nucleotides outside the gene matches: 7. The CDR3 DNA is TGTGCCAGCGCGGGACAGGCATCGACAGATACGCAGTATTTT. Residues: CASAGQASTDTQYF.

V gene TRBV6-4 combines with J gene TRBJ2-1, with D unresolved. This CDR3 is 13 amino acids long. CDR1 and CDR2 (germline): MRHNA, SNTAGT. Trimming removed 6 bases at V and 3 bases at J, with 9 bases between. CDR3 nucleotides: TGTGCCAGCAGCAACACTAACTACAATGAGCAGTTCTTC. Translating it yields CASSNTNYNEQFF.

This chain connects TRBV4-1 to TRBJ1-1, with D tentatively TRBD1 (5 bases). The V and J ends lost 0 bases and 7 bases respectively, with 9 bases between them. Germline V gene sequence: CDR1 MGHRA, CDR2 YSYEKL. This CDR3 has 13 amino acids. The chain's CDR3 is CASSQDQGFEAFF. The CDR3 nucleotides are TGCGCCAGCAGCCAAGATCAGGGCTTTGAAGCTTTCTTT.

This clone has more than one count but fewer than ten. The gene calls are TRBV28 and TRBJ1-5; 7 bases fit TRBD1. V shed 4 bases and J 7 bases; nucleotides not matched to a gene: 7. The CDR3 extends over 14 amino acids. Germline V CDR1 and CDR2: MDHEN, SYDVKM. In DNA, the CDR3 is TGTGCCAGCAGTTCGACAGGGATCAGACAGCCCCAGCATTTT. Its translation is CASSSTGIRQPQHF.

The chain carries TRBV5-1 and TRBJ2-6, with D possibly TRBD1 on 6 matching bases. The CDR3 runs to 15 residues. In germline, CDR1 is SGHRS, CDR2 YFSETQ. Trimming stripped 4 bases from V and 1 base from J, with 9 bases between. CDR3 DNA: TGCGCCAGCAGCGGCGACAGGTCTGGGGCCAACGTCCTGACTTTC. Residues: CASSGDRSGANVLTF.

The gene calls are TRBV7-7 and TRBJ2-3, with 8 bases identical to TRBD2. The CDR3 length is 15 residues. The V segment lost 3 bases and the J segment 0 bases; nucleotides outside the gene matches: 2. CDR1 is SSHAT, CDR2 FNYEAQ, per germline (reference sequence). The CDR3 protein is CASSFASGSTDTQYF. Written as DNA, the CDR3 is TGTGCCAGCAGCTTCGCTAGCGGGAGCACAGATACGCAGTATTTT.

This clone occurred once. The chain couples TRBV28 to TRBJ2-3; 8 bases are a match to TRBD2. Germline V lookup: CDR1 MDHEN, CDR2 SYDVKM. The CDR3 contains 15 residues. The trim removed 2 bases at V and 5 bases at J, leaving 6 bases unmatched. CDR3 DNA: TGTGCCAGCAGTTTAATCGCGGGGGGCAGAGATACGCAGTATTTT. Translated, it gives CASSLIAGGRDTQYF.

V gene TRBV6-4 combines with J gene TRBJ1-2; 7 bases agree with TRBD1. The V gene's germline CDR1 is MRHNA and CDR2 SNTAGT. The CDR3 length is 15 residues. The trim removed 2 bases at V and 4 bases at J, leaving 7 bases unmatched. Here the CDR3 reads CASSDRSGQTYGYTF. Written as DNA, the CDR3 is TGTGCCAGCAGTGACCGCTCGGGACAGACCTATGGCTACACCTTC.

V usage is TRBV6-5 and J usage is TRBJ2-7; 10 nucleotides agree with TRBD2. From germline, CDR1 is MNHEY and CDR2 SVGAGI. The CDR3 is 16 residues long. Unmatched junction bases numbered 10, after V lost 3 bases and J lost 5 bases. Here the CDR3 DNA reads TGTGCCAGCAGTTATTTTGCTAGCGGGAGAGGCGACGAGCAGTACTTC. It specifies CASSYFASGRGDEQYF.

As for this clone: A much larger clone differs by one base, so this may be a read error. The chain has TRBV11-2 and TRBJ2-7; D is perhaps TRBD1 (6 bases). The CDR3 has 13 amino acids. Trimming shortened V by 4 bases and J by 0 bases, and 7 bases separated the two germline ends. Germline V gene lookup returns CDR1 SGHAT and CDR2 FQNNGV. CDR3: CASSSDSSYEQYF. The DNA for the CDR3 is TGTGCCAGCAGCTCGGACAGCTCCTACGAGCAGTACTTC.

The gene calls are TRBV9 and TRBJ2-7; 10 nucleotides align to TRBD2. The CDR3 sequence is 15 residues long. The germline V gene has CDR1 SGDLS and CDR2 YYNGEE. Trimming took 0 bases from V and 4 from J; bases not matched to a gene: 4. This CDR3 reads CASSVDSSGGYEQYF. The CDR3 DNA reads TGTGCCAGCAGCGTAGATTCTAGCGGGGGATACGAGCAGTACTTC. The full variable domain, in which reference TRBV9 and TRBJ2-7 provide the parts outside the CDR3, is DSGVTQTPKHLITATGQRVTLRCSPRSGDLSVYWYQQSLDQGLQFLIQYYNGEERAKGNILERFSAQQFPDLHSELNLSSLELGDSALYFCASSVDSSGGYEQYFGPGTRLTVT.

V gene TRBV9 combines with J gene TRBJ2-7; perhaps TRBD2 as D (6 bases). There are 16 residues in the CDR3. The ends were cut back, 0 bases at V and 0 bases at J, with 13 bases in the middle. Per the germline V gene, CDR1 is SGDLS and CDR2 is YYNGEE. The CDR3: CASSVGIGGISYEQYF. The CDR3 DNA reads as TGTGCCAGCAGCGTAGGTATTGGCGGGATCTCCTACGAGCAGTACTTC. Full variable domain (outside the CDR3, taken from reference TRBV9 and TRBJ2-7): DSGVTQTPKHLITATGQRVTLRCSPRSGDLSVYWYQQSLDQGLQFLIQYYNGEERAKGNILERFSAQQFPDLHSELNLSSLELGDSALYFCASSVGIGGISYEQYFGPGTRLTVT.

CDR3 in amino acids: CASSSRHYEQYF. CDR3 DNA sequence: TGTGCCAGCAGTTCTAGGCATTACGAGCAGTACTTC. The genes are TRBV5-6 and TRBJ2-7, with D hard to call. Trimming pared 5 bases from V and 4 bases from J, leaving 10 bases between. Germline CDR1 reads SGHDT; CDR2 reads YYEEEE. The CDR3 spans 12 residues.

This chain joins TRBV6-4 and TRBJ2-3, with TRBD2 identical over 8 bases. Per germline, CDR1 MRHNA and CDR2 SNTAGT. The CDR3 is 16 amino acids. V gave up 0 bases and J gave up 4 bases; unmatched junction bases: 6. The CDR3 sequence is CASSDSPAGESDTQYF. The CDR3 DNA sequence: TGTGCCAGCAGTGACTCGCCAGCGGGAGAGTCAGATACGCAGTATTTT.

This sequence joins TRBV4-3 and TRBJ2-3; possible D gene TRBD1, 6 bases. The V and J ends lost 2 bases and 6 bases respectively, with 36 bases between them. This CDR3 is built from 22 residues. Germline-derived CDR1 and CDR2 are LGHNA and YSLEER. The CDR3 region has the DNA TGCGCCAGCAGCCAACGGGAACCCGACAGAAGGGGCCAGGGGCCCCCTTGGGATACGCAGTATTTT. Encoded protein: CASSQREPDRRGQGPPWDTQYF.

The chain joins TRBV4-2 to TRBJ1-2; D gene uncertain. The length of the CDR3 is 13 residues. The V gene lost 0 bases and the J gene lost 3 bases, with 5 bases spanning the gap. The germline gives CDR1 LGHNA, CDR2 YNFKEQ. Here the CDR3 reads CASSQDVYYGYTF. The CDR3 coding sequence is TGTGCCAGCAGCCAAGATGTCTACTATGGCTACACCTTC.

The CDR3 spells CASSLEVEVRRLGGYTF. CDR3 bases: TGTGCCAGCAGCTTAGAGGTGGAAGTCAGGCGTCTTGGTGGCTACACCTTC. The chain joins TRBV13 to TRBJ1-2, with unresolved D. CDR3 size: 17 residues. Trimming cost V 1 base and J 7 bases, with 22 bases left between them. Germline assignment: CDR1 PRHDT and CDR2 FYEKMQ (reference sequence). The whole variable domain, remainder taken from reference TRBV13 and TRBJ1-2, is AAGVIQSPRHLIKEKRETATLKCYPIPRHDTVYWYQQGPGQDPQFLISFYEKMQSDKGSIPDRFSAQQFSDYHSELNMSSLELGDSALYFCASSLEVEVRRLGGYTFGSGTRLTVV.